Listed below are T cell receptor beta chains from one sample, sequenced in a study of CD8+ T cells in alopecia areata. The protocol was immunoSEQ multiplex PCR, while the TCRdb copy is restricted to in-frame clones and leaves out a portion. The table shows roughly 200,000 clones, with 60% occurring only once. Material: CD4+ T cells sorted from blood, obtained at week 4, from a patient treated with tofacitinib. These receptor sequences come from a human donor with alopecia areata. Each CDR3 is given with its conserved first and last residue. D genes are given only for firm matches. Size values are once, few and many counts, or a class for expanded clones, and some rows have none.

TRBV15	NA	TRBJ1-2	NA	TGTGCCACCAGCAGAGTTCTCCCCCTGGAGGGTTCTAACTATGGCTACACCTTC	CATSRVLPLEGSNYGYTF
TRBV29-1	NA	TRBJ2-5	TRBD1	TGCAGCGTTGAAGATACCGGGACAGGGACAGGGGAGACCCAGTACTTC	CSVEDTGTGTGETQYF
TRBV29-1	few	TRBJ2-5	TRBD1	TGCAGCGTTGAAGATCGCCGAGGGGGCGGTGAGACCCAGTACTTC	CSVEDRRGGGETQYF
TRBV30	NA	TRBJ1-4	NA	TGTGCCTGGAGTGTGGCAGGCCTTAGGGAAAAACTGTTTTTT	CAWSVAGLREKLFF
TRBV5-5	few	TRBJ2-5	NA	TGTGCCAGCAGCTTGTGGACTCAAGAGACCCAGTACTTC	CASSLWTQETQYF
TRBV29-1	NA	TRBJ2-5	NA	TGCAGCGCTGTGCAGGGGGAGACCCAGTACTTC	CSAVQGETQYF
TRBV5-4	NA	TRBJ2-1	TRBD2	TGTGCCAGCAGCCCACAACTAGCGAAGGAGGACAATAAGCAGTTCTTC	CASSPQLAKEDNKQFF
TRBV5-6	NA	TRBJ1-2	NA	TGTGCCAGCAGCTTGGGGGTCCCGCGATTCGGCTACACCTTC	CASSLGVPRFGYTF
TRBV30	NA	TRBJ1-6	TRBD1	TGTGCCTGGACAGGGGGTTTTAATTCACCCCTCCACTTT	CAWTGGFNSPLHF
TRBV4-1	few	TRBJ1-5	NA	TGCGCCAGCAGCCAAGTAATCCAGGTTCGGCAGCCCCAGCATTTT	CASSQVIQVRQPQHF
TRBV7-2	NA	TRBJ2-5	NA	TGTGCCAGCAGCCGTGTTGCGAAGACCCAGTACTTC	CASSRVAKTQYF
TRBV30	NA	TRBJ1-1	NA	TGTGCCTGGGCCAGGGGAGGGGGACGCACTGAAGCTTTCTTT	CAWARGGGRTEAFF
TRBV6-1	few	TRBJ1-1	NA	TGTGCCAGCAGTGAATTGGGTGCTTTCTTT	CASSELGAFF
TRBV6-6	once	TRBJ1-5	NA	TGTGCCAGCAGTCTTAACACGCTCAATCAGCCCCAGCATTTT	CASSLNTLNQPQHF
TRBV6-1	few	TRBJ2-3	TRBD2	TGTGCCAGCACGGAGCGGGGTAGGACAGATACGCAGTATTTT	CASTERGRTDTQYF
TRBV2	NA	TRBJ1-2	NA	TGTGCCAGCAGTGAATTTGGGGACACGGATGGCTCCGCCTTC	CASSEFGDTDGSAF
TRBV4-3	NA	TRBJ2-2	NA	TGCGCCAGCAGACCTCGGACAGTTGGGGGCGGGGAGCTGTTTTTT	CASRPRTVGGGELFF
TRBV29-1	few	TRBJ2-7	NA	TGCAGCGTTGTTCAGGGTCGGTACGAGCAGTACTTC	CSVVQGRYEQYF
TRBV29-1	NA	TRBJ2-3	NA	TGCAGCGTTGATCAGGGGAGCACAGATACGCAGTATTTT	CSVDQGSTDTQYF
TRBV6-5	NA	TRBJ1-1	TRBD1	TGTGCCAGCAGTTCCTACTGGACAGGGATAACTGAAGCTTTCTTT	CASSSYWTGITEAFF
TRBV29-1	NA	TRBJ1-1	TRBD1	TGCAGCGCCCCCAGGGGGGACACTGAAGCTTTCTTT	CSAPRGDTEAFF
TRBV2	NA	TRBJ1-5	NA	TGTGCCAGCACCCAAGGTCTTAGGGAGCCCCAGCATTTT	CASTQGLREPQHF
TRBV30	NA	TRBJ1-1	NA	TGTGCCTGGGCAGACAGTTTCGGCACTGAAGCTTTCTTT	CAWADSFGTEAFF
TRBV7-2	NA	TRBJ1-2	NA	TGTGCCAGCAGCTCCCTGACAGACCACTATGGCTACACCTTC	CASSSLTDHYGYTF
TRBV5-1	NA	TRBJ2-4	TRBD1	TGCGCCAGCAGCACACAGGGGCTAGCCAAAAACATTCAGTACTTC	CASSTQGLAKNIQYF
TRBV23-1	few	TRBJ2-1	TRBD2	TGCGCCAGCAGTCGACCGACTAGCCTTTCCTACAATGAGCAGTTCTTC	CASSRPTSLSYNEQFF
TRBV2	NA	TRBJ2-2	TRBD1	TGTGCCAGCAGTGATGGCAGGGGGACCGGGGAGCTGTTTTTT	CASSDGRGTGELFF
TRBV2	once	TRBJ2-5	NA	TGTGCCAGCAGTGATGGCGGGCTACAAGAGACCCAGTACTTC	CASSDGGLQETQYF
TRBV5-1	NA	TRBJ2-4	NA	TGCGCCAGCAGCTTGGGAACCCCCGGTAACATTCAGTACTTC	CASSLGTPGNIQYF